This T cell receptor beta chain is from a study of shared clonotypes between healthy human individuals. Across the whole study: CD4 naive and CD4 memory each took three plates per donor, while CD8 naive took two and CD8 memory one. Study results and limitations: Naive CD4 clonotype sharing across a few donors was about 5%.

It was CD45RO-negative cells, positively selected for CCR7, that made up naive CD8 cells, with terminally differentiated effector memory CD45RA+ cells excluded. Donors included only healthy HIV-negative adults lacking recent acute infections or vaccinations. A note on this clone: What it binds is not known.

The CDR3 is 16 residues long. Trimming removed 5 bases from V and 2 bases from J; junction bases left unmatched: 7. In germline, CDR1 is MNHEY, CDR2 SMNVEV (reference sequence). Once extracted for a subset, genomic DNA was divided evenly among several immunoSEQ plates. Data came from immunoSEQ multiplex PCR; TCRdb stores just in-frame clones and leaves some out. This table has about 2.1 million clones, just over 90% appearing once. The chain has TRBV27 and TRBJ2-7, with 12 bases identical to TRBD2. The specimen sequenced was naive CD8+ T cells from PBMCs. The sequence was obtained from a man younger than 35 in good health. Some clones in this sample may be carry-over from other donors' samples. The chain's CDR3 is CASSPLTSGGTYEQYF. DNA of the CDR3: TGTGCCAGCAGTCCACTTACTAGCGGGGGGACCTACGAGCAGTACTTC.